What follows are 27 T cell receptor beta chains derived from one specimen sequenced in a study of T cells in Graves' hyperthyroidism and ophthalmopathy. Regions amplified from RNA transcripts were the TCR beta CDR3 regions. HTBI primers were the set used in a first-round RT-PCR of the TCR CDR3. Using its own MiXCR run on the multiplex PCR reads, TCRdb lists one record per CDR3 protein. The sample shows approximately 400,000 distinct CDR3 sequences, approximately 15% of them seen only once. The sample comprised blood. The receptors stem from a woman aged 55-70 years with Graves' hyperthyroidism.

This clonotype was counted at least ten times. The V and J genes are TRBV5-4 and TRBJ2-7; a weak D match, TRBD2 (7 bases). V lost 2 bases and J lost 2, with 11 bases in between. The CDR3 runs 14 residues. CDR1 SGHNT and CDR2 YYREEE come from the germline V gene (reference sequence). CDR3: CASSFGGRTYEQYF. CDR3 sequence (DNA): TGTGCCAGCAGCTTCGGGGGGCGGACCTACGAGCAGTACTTC.

The sample holds many counts of this clonotype. This chain connects TRBV7-9 to TRBJ2-1; 7 nucleotides align to TRBD2. The V gene's germline CDR1 is SEHNR and CDR2 FQNEAQ (reference sequence). V shed 5 bases, J shed 5 bases, and the junction held 6 bases outside the gene matches. This CDR3 has 14 residues. In DNA, the CDR3 is TGTGCCAGCAGCCCGCCTAGCGGTCACAATGAGCAGTTCTTC. It specifies CASSPPSGHNEQFF.

This clonotype showed up many times. The V gene is TRBV11-2, the J gene TRBJ2-1; perhaps TRBD2 as D (6 bases). CDR1 and CDR2 (germline): SGHAT, FQNNGV. The length of the CDR3 is 17 residues. V was pared by 5 bases and J by 4 bases, with 21 bases between. The CDR3 protein is CASSLNAPVGGYNEQFF. The CDR3 coding sequence is TGTGCCAGCAGCCTAAACGCCCCAGTGGGAGGTTACAATGAGCAGTTCTTC. The full variable domain, its missing parts supplied by reference TRBV11-2 and TRBJ2-1, is EAGVAQSPRYKIIEKRQSVAFWCNPISGHATLYWYQQILGQGPKLLIQFQNNGVVDDSQLPKDRFSAERLKGVDSTLKIQPAKLEDSAVYLCASSLNAPVGGYNEQFFGPGTRLTVL.

This clonotype was detected ten times or more. V and J are TRBV6-1 and TRBJ2-7; 7 nucleotides agree with TRBD1. Losses at the gene ends were 6 bases for V and 1 base for J; bases not matched to a gene: 6. Germline V gene sequence: CDR1 MNHNS, CDR2 SASEGT. This CDR3 is 14 amino acids long. The DNA for the CDR3 is TGTGCCAGCAGGGACTTGACAGGGTCCTACGAGCAGTACTTC. It codes for CASRDLTGSYEQYF.

V and J are TRBV7-3 and TRBJ2-2, with D unresolved. V dropped 3 bases and J dropped 0 bases, with 2 bases sitting between them. Germline V gene data show CDR1 as SGHTA and CDR2 as FQGTGA. The CDR3 runs to 13 residues. CDR3 sequence: CASSFANTGELFF. Here the CDR3 DNA reads TGTGCCAGCAGCTTCGCGAACACCGGGGAGCTGTTTTTT.

This clonotype was seen many times. The J gene is TRBJ1-6, the V gene TRBV7-9, with a possible D match to TRBD1 (5 bases). V was shortened by 3 bases and J by 5 bases, with 8 bases between the two germline ends. CDR3 size: 14 residues. Germline CDR1 reads SEHNR; CDR2 reads FQNEAQ (reference sequence). CDR3 in DNA: TGTGCCAGCAGCTTGGGGGGGAATAATTCACCCCTCCACTTT. Its protein is CASSLGGNNSPLHF.

This clonotype was observed at least ten times. V usage is TRBV5-1 and J usage is TRBJ1-1, with no clear D. Germline V gives CDR1 SGHRS, CDR2 YFSETQ. With 5 bases removed from V and 4 bases from J, the gap between germline ends came to 12 bases. The CDR3 runs to 13 residues. CDR3 protein: CASSYESSTEAFF. The CDR3 DNA follows: TGCGCCAGCAGTTACGAATCGTCCACTGAAGCTTTCTTT. The whole variable domain, filled in from reference TRBV5-1 and TRBJ1-1, reads KAGVTQTPRYLIKTRGQQVTLSCSPISGHRSVSWYQQTPGQGLQFLFEYFSETQRNKGNFPGRFSGRQFSNSRSEMNVSTLELGDSALYLCASSYESSTEAFFGQGTRLTVV.

This clonotype occurred many times. The chain is built from TRBV6-1 and TRBJ1-1; the D is unclear. Trimming removed 4 bases from V and 11 bases from J, with 20 bases in between. This CDR3 contains 14 residues. Germline CDR1 reads MNHNS; CDR2 reads SASEGT. As DNA, the CDR3 is TGTGCCAGCAGTGTTCGAACGGGCCCTGAGTATGCTTTCTTT. The encoded protein is CASSVRTGPEYAFF.

This clonotype was seen many times. In DNA form, the CDR3 reads TGTGCCTGGAGTGTACAAGGGGATGGCTATGGCTACACCTTC. Amino acids: CAWSVQGDGYGYTF. The chain uses TRBV30 and TRBJ1-2; weak D call: TRBD1 (5 bases). Trimming removed 0 bases from V and 4 bases from J, with 12 bases in between. Germline loops: CDR1 GTSNPN, CDR2 SVGIG (reference sequence). This CDR3 spans 14 amino acids.

This clonotype was picked up a small number of times. The rearrangement joins TRBV19 to TRBJ1-2; 10 positions agree with TRBD1. Losses at the gene ends were 6 bases for V and 2 bases for J; bases not matched to a gene: 9. The CDR3 loop spans 16 amino acids. The germline V gene has CDR1 LNHDA and CDR2 SQIVND (reference sequence). CDR3 bases: TGTGCCAGTAGAGACAGGGGGCGACGCCTGAACTATGGCTACACCTTC. Amino acids: CASRDRGRRLNYGYTF.

The sample holds many counts of this clonotype. The genes are TRBV11-2 and TRBJ2-2; 11 bases line up with TRBD2. V trimming: 2 bases; J trimming: 1 base; junction bases outside the gene matches: 6. Germline loops: CDR1 SGHAT, CDR2 FQNNGV. There are 18 residues in the CDR3. The CDR3 is CASSLLAGGGRNTGELFF. The CDR3 DNA reads TGTGCCAGCAGCTTACTAGCGGGAGGCGGGCGGAACACCGGGGAGCTGTTTTTT.

Many counts were recorded for this clonotype. In DNA, the CDR3 is TGTGCCAGCAGTTCCACTCAGGGGGGCACCCATGGCTACACCTTC. Translation gives CASSSTQGGTHGYTF. The chain employs TRBV28 and TRBJ1-2; 7 nucleotides match TRBD1. This CDR3 contains 15 residues. J was trimmed by 6 bases and V by 4 bases; bases with no gene match: 11. In germline, CDR1 is MDHEN, CDR2 SYDVKM.

This clonotype was recorded at least ten times. The chain has TRBV28 and TRBJ2-7; 10 bases fit TRBD2. Germline lookup yields CDR1 MDHEN and CDR2 SYDVKM. V lost 3 bases, J lost 2 bases, and 4 bases stayed unmatched. The CDR3 contains 15 residues. CDR3: CASSFVSGRTYEQYF. CDR3 sequence (DNA): TGTGCCAGCAGTTTCGTTAGCGGGAGGACCTACGAGCAGTACTTC.

This clonotype has just a few counts. This sequence joins TRBV28 and TRBJ1-6, with D hard to call. CDR3 length equals 17 residues. From germline, CDR1 is MDHEN and CDR2 SYDVKM. The germline V and J ends were trimmed by 5 bases and 2 bases, with 16 bases remaining between them. The CDR3 sequence is CASSPRVVSAYNSPLHF. The CDR3 nucleotides are TGTGCCAGCAGTCCAAGGGTAGTCAGTGCCTATAATTCACCCCTCCACTTT.

The chain has TRBV24-1 and TRBJ2-7, with a weak D call TRBD2 (5 bases). CDR1 and CDR2 from the germline V gene are KGHDR and SFDVKD. This CDR3 has 13 amino acids. Deletions cut 3 bases from V and 3 bases from J, with 8 bases between. In DNA form, the CDR3 reads TGTGCCACCAGTGATGCGGGTAACTACGAGCAGTACTTC. Translated: CATSDAGNYEQYF.

This clonotype was detected ten times or more. The V gene is TRBV3-1, the J gene TRBJ2-7; D is unresolved. The germline gives CDR1 LGHDT, CDR2 YNNKEL (reference sequence). The V end was cut by 4 bases, the J end by 2 bases, with 15 bases between. The CDR3 contains 15 residues. The CDR3 region is CASSRTKWGTYEQYF. Written as DNA, the CDR3 is TGTGCCAGCAGCCGAACAAAGTGGGGAACCTACGAGCAGTACTTC.

This clonotype was picked up many times. The CDR3 sequence is CASSSGLAGYLYNEQFF. CDR3 DNA sequence: TGTGCCAGCAGCTCAGGACTAGCGGGATATTTGTACAATGAGCAGTTCTTC. This chain joins TRBV7-9 and TRBJ2-1, with TRBD2 matching over 12 bases. CDR3 length: 17 amino acids. V shed 4 bases and J 4 bases; nucleotides not matched to a gene: 8. CDR1 and CDR2 (germline): SEHNR, FQNEAQ (reference sequence).

The chain couples TRBV20-1 to TRBJ2-2, with D perhaps matching TRBD2 (5 bases). This CDR3 comprises 18 residues. CDR1 and CDR2 (germline): DFQATT, SNEGSKA (reference sequence). The V end was cut by 1 base, the J end by 0 bases, with 18 bases between. The CDR3 protein is CSARGSSRAGANTGELFF. DNA of the CDR3: TGCAGTGCTAGAGGCTCATCGAGGGCGGGCGCGAACACCGGGGAGCTGTTTTTT.

This clonotype has just a few counts. The V gene is TRBV19, the J gene TRBJ2-3; 14 bases map to TRBD2. Per germline, CDR1 LNHDA and CDR2 SQIVND (reference sequence). This CDR3 has 18 residues. Trimming took 4 bases from V and 6 from J; bases not matched to a gene: 12. The chain's CDR3 is CASSKGLAGVNRRDTQYF. Written as DNA, the CDR3 is TGTGCCAGTAGTAAGGGACTAGCGGGAGTGAATCGGCGTGATACGCAGTATTTT. The entire variable domain, with the rest obtained from reference TRBV19 and TRBJ2-3, is as follows: DGGITQSPKYLFRKEGQNVTLSCEQNLNHDAMYWYRQDPGQGLRLIYYSQIVNDFQKGDIAEGYSVSREKKESFPLTVTSAQKNPTAFYLCASSKGLAGVNRRDTQYFGPGTRLTVL.

V gene TRBV7-2 combines with J gene TRBJ2-7; 9 bases line up with TRBD1. Germline V gene sequence: CDR1 SGHTA, CDR2 FQGNSA. V was pared by 3 bases and J by 2 bases, with 5 bases of the junction left unmatched. This CDR3 has 15 residues. CDR3 coding DNA: TGTGCCAGCAGCTTGTCCGGGACAGGGCCCTACGAGCAGTACTTC. This codes for CASSLSGTGPYEQYF.

This clonotype was found many times. This chain connects TRBV6-1 to TRBJ1-1; D is unresolved. The V gene lost 8 bases and the J gene lost 10 bases, with 20 bases spanning the gap. This CDR3 comprises 13 residues. CDR1 and CDR2 from the germline V gene are MNHNS and SASEGT. CDR3 in DNA: TGTGCCAGCGTGTCCCTTAGGGAGGGTGCAGCTTTCTTT. Amino acids: CASVSLREGAAFF.

This clonotype appeared a few times. The gene calls are TRBV5-1 and TRBJ2-2; perhaps TRBD1 as D (5 bases). Trimming removed 1 base from V and 5 bases from J, with 12 bases in between. The CDR3 is 15 amino acids. Germline V gives CDR1 SGHRS, CDR2 YFSETQ. As DNA, the CDR3 is TGCGCCAGCAGCTTGCGCCAGGGAATGACCGGGGAGCTGTTTTTT. This codes for CASSLRQGMTGELFF.

This clonotype turned up a few times. The chain combines TRBV6-1 with TRBJ2-1; TRBD2 agrees at 12 bases. Trimming removed 8 bases from V and 2 bases from J; junction bases left unmatched: 4. CDR1 is MNHNS, CDR2 SASEGT, per germline. CDR3 size: 15 residues. The DNA for the CDR3 is TGTGCCAGCTATAGGACTAGCGGGGCCTACAATGAGCAGTTCTTC. This gives the protein CASYRTSGAYNEQFF.

This clonotype was counted at least ten times. V is TRBV7-8 and J is TRBJ2-5; D not certain. Looked up from germline, CDR1 is SGHVS and CDR2 is FQNEAQ. V was clipped by 1 base and J by 1 base, with 13 bases between them. The length of the CDR3 is 16 residues. The CDR3: CASSLGATGFQETQYF. For the CDR3, the DNA is TGTGCCAGCAGCTTAGGGGCGACGGGCTTCCAAGAGACCCAGTACTTC.

At least ten counts were recorded for this clonotype. This chain links TRBV10-3 with TRBJ1-1; D remains ambiguous. The CDR3 length is 12 residues. The V and J ends lost 7 bases and 3 bases respectively, with 9 bases between them. In germline, CDR1 is ENHRY, CDR2 SYGVKD. For the CDR3, the DNA is TGTGCCATCAAGGACGTAGACACTGAAGCTTTCTTT. Residues: CAIKDVDTEAFF.

This clonotype occurred many times. This chain links TRBV28 with TRBJ1-2; D remains ambiguous. V was pared by 2 bases and J by 4 bases, with 11 bases between. The length of the CDR3 is 14 residues. Germline V CDR1 and CDR2: MDHEN, SYDVKM. CDR3 residues: CASSLKVMGYGYTF. The CDR3 coding sequence is TGTGCCAGCAGTTTAAAAGTGATGGGCTATGGCTACACCTTC.

CDR3 nucleotide sequence: TGCGCCAGCAGCCAAGAGGGACGGTTCTCTGGAAACACCATATATTTT. Translating it yields CASSQEGRFSGNTIYF. V usage is TRBV4-1 and J usage is TRBJ1-3; D perhaps matches TRBD1 (5 bases). Trimming removed 0 bases at V and 0 bases at J, with 9 bases between. The CDR3 covers 16 residues. Germline CDR1 MGHRA, CDR2 YSYEKL.